This passage covers 17 T cell receptor beta chains from one sample sequenced in a study of blood T cell repertoires in COVID-19 (TCRdb year 2020). Library method: the immunoSEQ multiplex PCR assay. TCRdb provides this immuneACCESS table in a form limited to in-frame rearrangements. Some clones are lacking; in checked studies, under half of them reflect an unresolved V gene, and why the rest are absent is not known. This sample gives some 250,000 clones in total; approximately 84% of them show up just once. Just over 3% of the sample is in the top ten clones. The specimen was peripheral blood. The receptors here all came from a woman in her twenties or thirties who had recovered from COVID-19.

The chain carries TRBV10-3 and TRBJ2-1; 9 nucleotides agree with TRBD1. V shed 3 bases and J 12 bases; nucleotides not matched to a gene: 24. Germline lookup yields CDR1 ENHRY and CDR2 SYGVKD. The CDR3 runs to 19 residues. The CDR3: CAISDPGRTGGAGAMVQFF. The CDR3 nucleotides are TGTGCCATCAGTGATCCGGGCCGAACAGGGGGCGCGGGAGCCATGGTGCAGTTCTTC.

The chain links TRBV27 to TRBJ2-2; 8 bases agree with TRBD2. V was clipped by 4 bases and J by 5 bases; unmatched bases: 12. In germline, CDR1 is MNHEY, CDR2 SMNVEV (reference sequence). The CDR3 extends over 17 amino acids. The CDR3 loop reads CASSSDPVRGGTGELFF. The CDR3 coding sequence is TGTGCCAGCAGTTCTGATCCTGTCCGGGGGGGGACCGGGGAGCTGTTTTTT.

This sequence joins TRBV7-6 and TRBJ1-3; no firm D call. This CDR3 is 15 amino acids long. The germline V gene encodes CDR1 SGHVS and CDR2 FNYEAQ. V lost 5 bases, J lost 2 bases, and 13 bases lay in between. The CDR3 bases are TGTGCCAGCAGCCGCGGGCCATCGCCTGGAAACACCATATATTTT. Translating gives CASSRGPSPGNTIYF.

V and J are TRBV11-2 and TRBJ2-1; 11 bases fit TRBD1. CDR3 length: 13 residues. Germline V gene sequence: CDR1 SGHAT, CDR2 FQNNGV. V trimming: 5 bases; J trimming: 8 bases; junction bases outside the gene matches: 2. The CDR3, as DNA: TGTGCCAGCAGCCCGGACAGGGGGCATGAGCAGTTCTTC. It yields the protein CASSPDRGHEQFF.

The gene calls are TRBV18 and TRBJ1-6; 9 bases agree with TRBD1. V lost 1 base and J lost 5; bases outside the gene matches: 0. The CDR3 extends over 15 amino acids. Germline V gene lookup returns CDR1 KGHSH and CDR2 LQKENI. Written as DNA, the CDR3 is TGTGCCAGCTCACCACGGACAGGGGATAATTCACCCCTCCACTTT. It specifies CASSPRTGDNSPLHF. Full variable domain (remainder filled in from reference TRBV18 and TRBJ1-6): NAGVMQNPRHLVRRRGQEARLRCSPMKGHSHVYWYRQLPEEGLKFMVYLQKENIIDESGMPKERFSAEFPKEGPSILRIQQVVRGDSAAYFCASSPRTGDNSPLHFGNGTRLTVT.

The chain joins TRBV2 to TRBJ1-2; maybe TRBD1 (5 bases). The CDR3 contains 16 residues. The V end lost 3 bases, the J end lost 2 bases, and 16 bases lay between the germline ends. Per the germline V gene, CDR1 is SNHLY and CDR2 is FYNNEI. Here the CDR3 DNA reads TGTGCCAGCAGTGATAGTTGGAGGGGCCCCAACTATGGCTACACCTTC. Its protein product is CASSDSWRGPNYGYTF.

The chain combines TRBV13 with TRBJ1-5, with D maybe TRBD1 (6 bases). This CDR3 has 12 residues. CDR1 and CDR2 from the germline V gene are PRHDT and FYEKMQ (reference sequence). Trimming took off 6 bases at V and 7 bases at J, with 10 bases between the two ends. CDR3 protein: CASSPRGQPQHF. The CDR3 DNA reads TGTGCCAGCAGTCCCAGGGGCCAGCCCCAGCATTTT.

A single count supports this clone. The chain is built from TRBV2 and TRBJ1-2, with TRBD1 identical over 7 bases. The germline V gene has CDR1 SNHLY and CDR2 FYNNEI. V dropped 2 bases and J dropped 7; count of bases not matched to a gene: 1. The CDR3 extends over 12 amino acids. CDR3 loop: CASSEQGGGYTF. The DNA of the CDR3 is TGTGCCAGCAGTGAACAGGGGGGTGGCTACACCTTC.

This chain connects TRBV12-3 or TRBV12-4 to TRBJ1-2; perhaps TRBD1 as D (5 bases). Trimming took 6 bases from V and 6 from J, leaving 11 bases between them. The CDR3 spans 12 residues. The CDR3 protein is CASSRDRHGYTF. The CDR3 region has the DNA TGTGCCAGCAGCCGCGACAGACATGGCTACACCTTC.

The chain recombines TRBV9 with TRBJ2-1, with a possible D match to TRBD2 (6 bases). The CDR3 runs 18 residues. V was trimmed by 0 bases and J by 2 bases, leaving 18 bases between them. CDR1 and CDR2 (germline): SGDLS, YYNGEE. The CDR3 is CASSVVSRGANPYNEQFF. In nucleotides, the CDR3 is TGTGCCAGCAGCGTAGTATCTCGCGGGGCGAACCCCTACAATGAGCAGTTCTTC.

This chain uses TRBV6-2 or TRBV6-3 with TRBJ2-7, with 9 bases aligning to TRBD1. This CDR3 comprises 16 residues. The V segment lost 2 bases and the J segment 1 base; nucleotides outside the gene matches: 6. Germline assignment: CDR1 MNHEY and CDR2 SVGEGT. CDR3: CASSYPRDRVSYEQYF. Here the CDR3 DNA reads TGTGCCAGCAGTTACCCTCGGGACAGGGTTTCCTACGAGCAGTACTTC.

The J gene is TRBJ2-3, the V gene TRBV2; TRBD2 matches at 9 bases. The length of the CDR3 is 14 residues. In germline, CDR1 is SNHLY, CDR2 FYNNEI. Germline trimming cut 6 bases from V and 6 bases from J; bases unmatched to any gene: 7. CDR3 sequence: CASSGGGAPDTQYF. Written as DNA, the CDR3 is TGTGCCAGCAGCGGCGGGGGGGCCCCGGATACGCAGTATTTT.

This clone has only one observation. The rearrangement uses TRBV3-1 (or the pseudogene TRBV3-2) and TRBJ1-1; 8 bases fit TRBD1. After removal of 1 base from V and 11 bases from J, the junction contained 6 bases not matched to a gene. Germline CDR1 reads LGHDT; CDR2 reads YNNKEL (reference sequence). The CDR3 totals 13 residues. This chain's CDR3 is CASSQGTGSRAFF. The CDR3 bases are TGTGCCAGCAGCCAAGGGACAGGGAGCCGGGCTTTCTTT.

On this clone itself: Other DNA sequences of this sample code for an identical CDR3. V gene TRBV6-5 combines with J gene TRBJ1-5, with 8 nucleotides matching TRBD1. V lost 6 bases to trimming and J lost 4 bases; unmatched junction nucleotides: 8. Per the germline V gene, CDR1 is MNHEY and CDR2 is SVGAGI. This CDR3 comprises 15 residues. The CDR3: CASSSDRGGNQPQHF. CDR3 bases: TGTGCCAGCAGCTCCGACAGGGGAGGAAATCAGCCCCAGCATTTT.

This clone was seen once. V gene TRBV5-1 combines with J gene TRBJ1-1, with 8 nucleotides matching TRBD1. Germline V lookup: CDR1 SGHRS, CDR2 YFSETQ. The CDR3 loop spans 14 amino acids. The junction had 7 bases not matched to a gene; V was cut back by 5 bases and J by 4 bases. CDR3 DNA: TGCGCCAGCAGTTACGGACAGGGTGGCACTGAAGCTTTCTTT. This gives the protein CASSYGQGGTEAFF.

The chain is built from TRBV18 and TRBJ1-5; 8 positions match TRBD1. V trimming: 3 bases; J trimming: 7 bases; junction bases outside the gene matches: 11. This CDR3 has 16 amino acids. CDR1 and CDR2 (germline): KGHSH, LQKENI. The CDR3 DNA follows: TGTGCCAGCTCACCGGCCGACAGGGGACCGGGCCAGCCCCAGCATTTT. Translation gives CASSPADRGPGQPQHF.

A few counts support this clone. The V and J genes are TRBV7-3 and TRBJ2-1; perhaps TRBD1 as D (5 bases). The CDR3 has 15 amino acids. Trimming stripped 4 bases from V and 10 bases from J, with 20 bases between. The germline gives CDR1 SGHTA, CDR2 FQGTGA. CDR3: CASSSQAYPGSEQFF. The CDR3 DNA sequence: TGTGCCAGCAGCTCGCAGGCCTATCCAGGGTCGGAGCAGTTCTTC.